This is a list of T cell receptor beta chains from one sample in a study of blood T cell repertoires in COVID-19. Method: immunoSEQ multiplex PCR; TCRdb's copy keeps in-frame clones and lacks some. The table lists about 250,000 clones, about 91% of them singletons, with roughly 6% in the top ten. Sequencing used peripheral blood. The receptors shown here come from a woman under 40 with COVID-19, enrolled during active disease. Each CDR3 is given with its conserved first and last residue. A D gene is named only where the DNA matches it firmly. Only some rows state a clone size, as once, few, many or a class for expanded clones.

abundance: .
j_gene: TRBJ2-1
v_gene: TRBV5-1
d_gene: .
CDR3aa: CASSISVGSSSYNEQFF
CDR3nt: TGCGCCAGCAGTATCTCTGTCGGGTCGAGCTCCTACAATGAGCAGTTCTTC

abundance: .
j_gene: TRBJ2-3
v_gene: TRBV2
d_gene: .
CDR3aa: CASSDGYITTGDTQYF
CDR3nt: TGTGCCAGCAGTGATGGCTACATCACGACGGGAGATACGCAGTATTTT

abundance: .
j_gene: TRBJ2-3
v_gene: TRBV7-9
d_gene: TRBD2
CDR3aa: CASIGEGQRTDTQYF
CDR3nt: TGTGCCAGCATAGGGGAGGGCCAGCGCACAGATACGCAGTATTTT

abundance: .
j_gene: TRBJ2-6
v_gene: TRBV6-5
d_gene: .
CDR3aa: CASSYFGGRGANVLTF
CDR3nt: TGTGCCAGCAGTTACTTTGGGGGGAGAGGGGCCAACGTCCTGACTTTC

abundance: .
j_gene: TRBJ1-2
v_gene: TRBV18
d_gene: .
CDR3aa: CASSPRWGPTSYTF
CDR3nt: TGTGCCAGCTCACCACGGTGGGGGCCCACTAGCTACACCTTC

abundance: .
j_gene: TRBJ2-5
v_gene: TRBV4-3
d_gene: TRBD1
CDR3aa: CASSRDSQETQYF
CDR3nt: TGCGCCAGCAGCCGGGACAGCCAAGAGACCCAGTACTTC

abundance: .
j_gene: TRBJ2-6
v_gene: TRBV4-1
d_gene: .
CDR3aa: CASSQVGGTSHSGANVLTF
CDR3nt: TGCGCCAGCAGCCAAGTAGGAGGTACCAGCCACTCTGGGGCCAACGTCCTGACTTTC

abundance: .
j_gene: TRBJ2-1
v_gene: TRBV2
d_gene: TRBD2
CDR3aa: CASLNGREGRNEQFF
CDR3nt: TGTGCCAGCCTCAATGGGCGGGAGGGCCGTAATGAGCAGTTCTTC

abundance: .
j_gene: TRBJ2-7
v_gene: TRBV28
d_gene: TRBD1
CDR3aa: CASTGTGVHEQYF
CDR3nt: TGTGCCAGTACCGGGACAGGGGTCCACGAGCAGTACTTC

abundance: .
j_gene: TRBJ1-2
v_gene: TRBV18
d_gene: TRBD1
CDR3aa: CASSPTGTGGDYGYTF
CDR3nt: TGTGCCAGCTCACCAACCGGGACAGGGGGCGACTATGGCTACACCTTC

abundance: .
j_gene: TRBJ2-1
v_gene: TRBV11-2
d_gene: TRBD2
CDR3aa: CASSPSLGTSGSNEQFF
CDR3nt: TGTGCCAGCAGCCCCTCGTTGGGGACTAGCGGGAGTAATGAGCAGTTCTTC

abundance: once
j_gene: TRBJ2-1
v_gene: TRBV18
d_gene: .
CDR3aa: CASSPNEGGGDNEQFF
CDR3nt: TGTGCCAGCTCACCGAATGAGGGAGGGGGGGACAATGAGCAGTTCTTC

abundance: .
j_gene: TRBJ1-5
v_gene: TRBV9
d_gene: TRBD1
CDR3aa: CASSAGQGNQPQHF
CDR3nt: TGTGCCAGCAGCGCGGGACAGGGCAATCAGCCCCAGCATTTT

abundance: .
j_gene: TRBJ2-6
v_gene: TRBV5-4
d_gene: .
CDR3aa: CASSGEDPNSGANVLTF
CDR3nt: TGTGCCAGCAGCGGGGAGGATCCTAACTCTGGGGCCAACGTCCTGACTTTC

abundance: .
j_gene: TRBJ1-6
v_gene: TRBV19
d_gene: .
CDR3aa: CASRAGLGGSPLHF
CDR3nt: TGTGCCAGTAGAGCTGGCCTAGGGGGTTCACCCCTCCACTTT

abundance: .
j_gene: TRBJ1-3
v_gene: TRBV18
d_gene: .
CDR3aa: CASSPEQGSGNTIYF
CDR3nt: TGTGCCAGCTCACCCGAACAGGGTAGCGGAAACACCATATATTTT

abundance: .
j_gene: TRBJ1-5
v_gene: TRBV6-5
d_gene: .
CDR3aa: CASSSAGGSNQPQHF
CDR3nt: TGTGCCAGCAGTTCCGCGGGGGGGAGCAATCAGCCCCAGCATTTT

abundance: .
j_gene: TRBJ1-2
v_gene: TRBV3-1/TRBV3-2
d_gene: .
CDR3aa: CASSQGRVGGYTF
CDR3nt: TGTGCCAGCAGCCAAGGCAGGGTAGGCGGCTACACCTTC

abundance: few
j_gene: TRBJ1-1
v_gene: TRBV28
d_gene: TRBD1
CDR3aa: CASSGTGGNTEAFF
CDR3nt: TGTGCCAGCAGTGGGACAGGCGGGAACACTGAAGCTTTCTTT

abundance: .
j_gene: TRBJ2-3
v_gene: TRBV4-2
d_gene: TRBD2
CDR3aa: CASSRSGGDTDTQYF
CDR3nt: TGTGCCAGCAGCCGTAGCGGGGGTGACACAGATACGCAGTATTTT

abundance: once
j_gene: TRBJ2-3
v_gene: TRBV5-1
d_gene: .
CDR3aa: CASSFSETGGDTQYF
CDR3nt: TGCGCCAGCAGCTTTTCGGAGACAGGAGGAGATACGCAGTATTTT

abundance: once
j_gene: TRBJ1-5
v_gene: TRBV4-1
d_gene: .
CDR3aa: CASSLLVGDKGNQPQHF
CDR3nt: TGCGCCAGCAGCCTCTTGGTAGGAGACAAGGGGAATCAGCCCCAGCATTTT

abundance: once
j_gene: TRBJ2-6
v_gene: TRBV9
d_gene: .
CDR3aa: CASSVGGDPGANVLTF
CDR3nt: TGTGCCAGCAGCGTAGGGGGGGACCCTGGGGCCAACGTCCTGACTTTC